This T cell receptor beta chain was captured in a study of TIL therapy for anti-PD-1-resistant metastatic lung cancer. Looking at the study overall: Median tumor PD-L1 proportion score was roughly 5.9%. Tumors carried a median about 1.5 non-synonymous mutations per megabase.

Between the trimmed V and J ends, which lost 4 bases and 5 bases, there was a span of 14 bases. The CDR3 runs to 14 residues. Germline assignment: CDR1 SEHNR and CDR2 FQNEAQ (reference sequence). Time point given: pre-treatment sample, taken before nivolumab and TIL therapy. Patients were adults with stage 4 NSCLC. The immunoSEQ assay was v3. Sequencing depth was 1.9 million or so read pairs for survey level, about 5-6 million for deep. TCRdb keeps only in-frame clones here, not all; method: immunoSEQ multiplex PCR. The sample lists 16,000 or so clones, 74% occurring once. This chain links TRBV7-9 with TRBJ2-5; D remains ambiguous. The starting material was blood, obtained at baseline. This clonotype was sampled from a person aged 25-85 years with non-small cell lung cancer. CDR3 coding DNA: TGTGCCAGCAGCTCAAGCGTAGATAGGGAGACCCAGTACTTC. It codes for CASSSSVDRETQYF.